Below, 28 T cell receptor beta chains from the same sample are listed, as sequenced in a study of blood T cell repertoires in COVID-19. The assay was immunoSEQ multiplex PCR, and TCRdb's table has in-frame clones only and misses some. The sample contains 350,000 or so clones, about nine tenths of which appear only once. The specimen was peripheral blood. The receptor set was obtained from a young woman with COVID-19, enrolled during active disease.

Concerning this clone itself: Other DNA sequences within the sample encode an identical CDR3. V and J are TRBV7-9 and TRBJ1-6; D is unresolved. Germline CDR1 and CDR2: SEHNR and FQNEAQ (reference sequence). The CDR3 totals 13 residues. Trimming pared 1 base from V and 8 bases from J, leaving 6 bases between. CDR3 bases: TGTGCCAGCAGCTTAGTCGGAGATTCACCCCTCCACTTT. Protein: CASSLVGDSPLHF. Filled out from reference TRBV7-9 and TRBJ1-6, the complete variable domain reads DTGVSQNPRHKITKRGQNVTFRCDPISEHNRLYWYRQTLGQGPEFLTYFQNEAQLEKSRLLSDRFSAERPKGSFSTLEIQRTEQGDSAMYLCASSLVGDSPLHFGNGTRLTVT.

This clone was seen a single time. V is TRBV27 and J is TRBJ1-1; D uncertain. V lost 3 bases and J 0 bases, leaving 8 bases between the germline ends. Germline V gives CDR1 MNHEY, CDR2 SMNVEV (reference sequence). CDR3 size: 14 residues. The CDR3 DNA sequence: TGTGCCAGCAGTTTGTCTCGGTTGAACACTGAAGCTTTCTTT. Protein sequence: CASSLSRLNTEAFF.

This chain's CDR3 is CASSLQEPHEKLFF. The CDR3 nucleotides are TGCGCCAGCAGTTTACAGGAGCCGCATGAAAAACTGTTTTTT. The J gene is TRBJ1-4, the V gene TRBV5-1; a weak D match, TRBD1 (5 bases). Germline V gives CDR1 SGHRS, CDR2 YFSETQ. The CDR3 is 14 residues long. V gave up 5 bases and J gave up 6 bases, with 14 bases separating them.

V gene TRBV13 combines with J gene TRBJ2-1; TRBD2 matches 8 bases. This CDR3 is 15 amino acids long. With 6 bases clipped from V and 0 bases from J, the junction kept 4 bases outside the gene matches. Per the germline V gene, CDR1 is PRHDT and CDR2 is FYEKMQ (reference sequence). CDR3 loop: CASRMSGGSYNEQFF. CDR3 coding DNA: TGTGCCAGCAGAATGAGCGGGGGCTCCTACAATGAGCAGTTCTTC. Combining the CDR3 with reference TRBV13 and TRBJ2-1 gives the whole variable domain AAGVIQSPRHLIKEKRETATLKCYPIPRHDTVYWYQQGPGQDPQFLISFYEKMQSDKGSIPDRFSAQQFSDYHSELNMSSLELGDSALYFCASRMSGGSYNEQFFGPGTRLTVL.

Comment on this clone: At one end, the junction sequence differs from germline, possibly due to a read error. This chain uses TRBV7-7 with TRBJ2-2, with TRBD2 matching over 10 bases. This CDR3 spans 16 amino acids. Germline V gives CDR1 SSHAT, CDR2 FNYEAQ (reference sequence). The CDR3 DNA reads as TGTGCTAGCAGTTTAGCGGGGGGTCCGAACACCGGGGAGCTGTTTTTT. Amino acids: CASSLAGGPNTGELFF.

The V and J genes are TRBV14 and TRBJ1-2, with a tentative D call TRBD1 (6 bases). Germline CDR1 and CDR2: SGHDN and FVKESK. V lost 5 bases to trimming and J lost 2 bases, with 18 bases between them. This CDR3 comprises 16 residues. DNA of the CDR3: TGTGCCAGCAGCGCAACTGCCCGGGGGGCGAACTATGGCTACACCTTC. Translated: CASSATARGANYGYTF.

The chain employs TRBV10-2 and TRBJ1-5; D gene uncertain. This CDR3 spans 14 amino acids. Trimming pared 8 bases from V and 3 bases from J, leaving 14 bases between. Germline loops: CDR1 WSHSY, CDR2 SAAADI. In DNA form, the CDR3 reads TGCGCCAGCCCGACGGGTACCCTCAATCAGCCCCAGCATTTT. As protein: CASPTGTLNQPQHF.

The chain combines TRBV6-2 or TRBV6-3 with TRBJ2-3; possibly TRBD2 for D (6 bases). From germline, CDR1 is MNHEY and CDR2 SVGEGT. The CDR3 runs to 14 residues. V lost 4 bases and J lost 3, with 11 bases in between. CDR3 nucleotides: TGTGCCAGCAGTTCGACTGGGGGGACAGATACGCAGTATTTT. This sequence encodes CASSSTGGTDTQYF.

The genes are TRBV6-2 or TRBV6-3 and TRBJ1-2, with D possibly matching TRBD1 (6 bases). The CDR3 is made up of 12 amino acids. The germline CDR1 and CDR2 sequences are MNHEY and SVGEGT. V shed 5 bases and J shed 4 bases, with 8 bases lying between them. In DNA form, the CDR3 reads TGTGCCAGCAGTAACAGGGCCTATGGCTACACCTTC. Translated, it gives CASSNRAYGYTF.

The chain is built from TRBV6-6 and TRBJ1-1; possible D gene TRBD1, 5 bases. V was clipped by 6 bases and J by 11 bases, with 13 bases between them. The CDR3 has 11 residues. Germline CDR1 is MNHNY and CDR2 is SVGAGI (reference sequence). CDR3 in amino acids: CASSPGGWAFF. In DNA form, the CDR3 reads TGTGCCAGCAGCCCCGGGGGGTGGGCTTTCTTT.

The V call is TRBV23-1, the J call TRBJ1-5; D is unclear. TRBV23-1 is an open reading frame whose function is uncertain. This CDR3 spans 15 amino acids. Trimming took 4 bases from V and 0 from J, leaving 10 bases between them. As DNA, the CDR3 is TGCGCCAGCAGTCGCCAGAGGTATAGCAATCAGCCCCAGCATTTT. This sequence encodes CASSRQRYSNQPQHF.

This clone was counted a single time. This chain connects TRBV7-9 to TRBJ2-3, with a weak D call TRBD2 (5 bases). V was clipped by 5 bases and J by 4 bases, with 13 bases between them. Germline-derived CDR1 and CDR2 are SEHNR and FQNEAQ (reference sequence). The CDR3 totals 14 residues. CDR3 nucleotide sequence: TGTGCCAGCAGCCAACTAGTTAGGGCAGATACGCAGTATTTT. As protein: CASSQLVRADTQYF.

V gene TRBV7-8 combines with J gene TRBJ2-1; D perhaps matches TRBD1 (5 bases). Between the trimmed V and J ends, which lost 5 bases and 9 bases, there was a span of 17 bases. The germline V gene has CDR1 SGHVS and CDR2 FQNEAQ. The CDR3 has 14 residues. Here the CDR3 reads CASSDSEERGEQFF. CDR3 bases: TGTGCCAGCAGCGACAGCGAAGAGCGCGGTGAGCAGTTCTTC.

J is TRBJ2-7 and V is TRBV6-5, with 10 bases fitting TRBD2. Germline-derived CDR1 and CDR2 are MNHEY and SVGAGI. The CDR3 is made up of 16 amino acids. After removal of 0 bases from V and 5 bases from J, the junction contained 7 bases not matched to a gene. The CDR3 nucleotides read TGTGCCAGCAGTTACTCGCAGTCTAGCGGGGGCAACGAGCAGTACTTC. Its protein is CASSYSQSSGGNEQYF.

V usage is TRBV5-4 and J usage is TRBJ2-1, with TRBD2 identical over 13 bases. Unmatched junction bases numbered 2, after V lost 3 bases and J lost 5 bases. This CDR3 spans 15 amino acids. CDR1 SGHNT and CDR2 YYREEE come from the germline V gene (reference sequence). The CDR3 is CASSSGLAGNNEQFF. CDR3 nucleotide sequence: TGTGCCAGCAGCTCGGGACTAGCGGGGAACAATGAGCAGTTCTTC.

CDR3 bases: TGTGCCAGCAGCGTAGAGCCTAACTATGGCTACACCTTC. Its protein product is CASSVEPNYGYTF. The V call is TRBV9, the J call TRBJ1-2; unclear D gene. CDR1 and CDR2 (germline): SGDLS, YYNGEE. The CDR3 has 13 amino acids. The V end lost 0 bases, the J end lost 0 bases, and 3 bases lay between the germline ends.

DNA for the CDR3: TGTGCCAGCAGTCGAACAGGGGCCGGACCCTATGGCTACACCTTC. Its protein is CASSRTGAGPYGYTF. The chain uses TRBV5-4 and TRBJ1-2; 7 nucleotides agree with TRBD1. Germline V CDR1 and CDR2: SGHNT, YYREEE (reference sequence). J gave up 4 bases and V 5 bases, and 11 bases lay outside the gene matches. CDR3 length equals 15 residues.

The rearrangement joins TRBV6-5 to TRBJ1-5, with D maybe TRBD1 (6 bases). Germline V lookup: CDR1 MNHEY, CDR2 SVGAGI. The CDR3 length is 13 residues. Trimming stripped 5 bases from V and 1 base from J, with 6 bases between. The CDR3 loop is CASSQGSNQPQHF. CDR3 nucleotide sequence: TGTGCCAGCAGTCAGGGGAGCAATCAGCCCCAGCATTTT.

The J gene is TRBJ2-7, the V gene TRBV2, with D perhaps TRBD2 (5 bases). Germline V gives CDR1 SNHLY, CDR2 FYNNEI. The length of the CDR3 is 12 residues. Trimming took off 11 bases at V and 3 bases at J, with 14 bases between the two ends. DNA of the CDR3: TGTGCCGGCGGGCTCACTCTCTACGAGCAGTACTTC. The encoded protein is CAGGLTLYEQYF.

Only one count was recorded for this clone. The chain recombines TRBV7-9 with TRBJ2-3, with D maybe TRBD1 (5 bases). The CDR3 is 16 amino acids. Germline assignment: CDR1 SEHNR and CDR2 FQNEAQ (reference sequence). The germline V and J ends were trimmed by 1 base and 0 bases, with 11 bases remaining between them. Written as DNA, the CDR3 is TGTGCCAGCAGCTTAGATCCTCAGGGAAGCACAGATACGCAGTATTTT. It translates to CASSLDPQGSTDTQYF.

The gene calls are TRBV30 and TRBJ2-5; D perhaps matches TRBD1 (6 bases). This CDR3 is built from 14 residues. Trimming stripped 4 bases from V and 5 bases from J, with 17 bases between. CDR1 and CDR2 (germline): GTSNPN, SVGIG (reference sequence). The CDR3 sequence: CAWIPVGGGETQYF. CDR3 in DNA: TGTGCCTGGATTCCGGTTGGGGGCGGGGAGACCCAGTACTTC. The full variable domain, with the rest looked up from reference TRBV30 and TRBJ2-5, is SQTIHQWPATLVQPVGSPLSLECTVEGTSNPNLYWYRQAAGRGLQLLFYSVGIGQISSEVPQNLSASRPQDRQFILSSKKLLLSDSGFYLCAWIPVGGGETQYFGPGTRLLVL.

The V and J genes are TRBV2 and TRBJ2-7; perhaps TRBD1 as D (8 bases). V lost 5 bases, J lost 3 bases, and 14 bases lay in between. The CDR3 has 14 amino acids. Per germline, CDR1 SNHLY and CDR2 FYNNEI. The CDR3 nucleotides are TGTGCCAGCAGTACACAGGGGGGGGTCTACGAGCAGTACTTC. Encoded protein: CASSTQGGVYEQYF.

The chain carries TRBV7-9 and TRBJ1-2; no clear D. Germline-derived CDR1 and CDR2 are SEHNR and FQNEAQ (reference sequence). The CDR3 runs 13 residues. V gave up 5 bases and J gave up 4 bases, with 11 bases separating them. CDR3 sequence: CASSPPGGYGYTF. The DNA for the CDR3 is TGTGCCAGCAGCCCGCCCGGCGGCTATGGCTACACCTTC. The variable domain in full, completed from reference TRBV7-9 and TRBJ1-2, reads DTGVSQNPRHKITKRGQNVTFRCDPISEHNRLYWYRQTLGQGPEFLTYFQNEAQLEKSRLLSDRFSAERPKGSFSTLEIQRTEQGDSAMYLCASSPPGGYGYTFGSGTRLTVV.

This chain uses TRBV19 with TRBJ1-2; a possible D gene is TRBD1 (6 bases). Deletions cut 11 bases from V and 8 bases from J, with 24 bases between. The CDR3 loop spans 14 amino acids. CDR1 LNHDA and CDR2 SQIVND come from the germline V gene (reference sequence). The CDR3 here is CASTQLGGAEGYTF. The CDR3 coding sequence is TGTGCCTCCACCCAACTGGGGGGGGCCGAGGGCTACACCTTC. The variable domain in full, with the rest retrieved from reference TRBV19 and TRBJ1-2, is DGGITQSPKYLFRKEGQNVTLSCEQNLNHDAMYWYRQDPGQGLRLIYYSQIVNDFQKGDIAEGYSVSREKKESFPLTVTSAQKNPTAFYLCASTQLGGAEGYTFGSGTRLTVV.

The rearrangement uses TRBV7-9 and TRBJ1-1; 9 bases are a match to TRBD1. The CDR3 is 13 residues long. Germline assignment: CDR1 SEHNR and CDR2 FQNEAQ (reference sequence). Losses at the gene ends were 5 bases for V and 8 bases for J; bases not matched to a gene: 6. This chain's CDR3 is CASSEKGQGEAFF. CDR3 nucleotides: TGTGCCAGCAGCGAAAAGGGACAGGGAGAAGCTTTCTTT.

Only a few counts were recorded for this clone. This rearrangement joins TRBV7-2 to TRBJ2-1, with D possibly being TRBD2 (6 bases). The CDR3 totals 16 residues. Germline V gene sequence: CDR1 SGHTA, CDR2 FQGNSA. The V end lost 5 bases, the J end lost 2 bases, and 16 bases lay between the germline ends. The CDR3 region is CASSARGGATYNEQFF. CDR3 coding DNA: TGTGCCAGCAGCGCCCGCGGCGGGGCAACCTACAATGAGCAGTTCTTC. The full variable domain, with the rest looked up from reference TRBV7-2 and TRBJ2-1, is GAGVSQSPSNKVTEKGKDVELRCDPISGHTALYWYRQSLGQGLEFLIYFQGNSAPDKSGLPSDRFSAERTGGSVSTLTIQRTQQEDSAVYLCASSARGGATYNEQFFGPGTRLTVL.

This chain links TRBV19 with TRBJ1-6; 7 bases are shared with TRBD1. The germline V gene has CDR1 LNHDA and CDR2 SQIVND (reference sequence). This CDR3 comprises 17 residues. V lost 7 bases, J lost 4 bases, and 13 bases stayed unmatched. The CDR3 coding sequence is TGTGCCAGTACCGATACAGGGGAAACTGAATATAATTCACCCCTCCACTTT. Its protein is CASTDTGETEYNSPLHF.

The V call is TRBV5-4, the J call TRBJ2-7; 7 positions match TRBD2. J was trimmed by 2 bases and V by 5 bases; bases with no gene match: 7. Germline CDR1 and CDR2: SGHNT and YYREEE (reference sequence). There are 14 residues in the CDR3. CDR3 nucleotide sequence: TGTGCCAGCAGATCGGGACTACTACCCTACGAGCAGTACTTC. Residues: CASRSGLLPYEQYF.